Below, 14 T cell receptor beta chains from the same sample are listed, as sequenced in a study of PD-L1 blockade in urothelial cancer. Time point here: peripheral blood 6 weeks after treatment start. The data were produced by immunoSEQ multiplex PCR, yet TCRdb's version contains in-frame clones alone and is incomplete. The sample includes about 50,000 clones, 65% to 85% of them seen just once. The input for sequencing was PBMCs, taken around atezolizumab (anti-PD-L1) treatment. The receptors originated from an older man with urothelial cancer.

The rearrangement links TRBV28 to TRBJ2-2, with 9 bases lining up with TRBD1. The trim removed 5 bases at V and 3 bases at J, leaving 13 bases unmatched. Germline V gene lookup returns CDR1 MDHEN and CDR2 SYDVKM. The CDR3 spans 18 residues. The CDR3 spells CASSPPGTGSADTGELFF. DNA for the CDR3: TGTGCCAGCAGTCCCCCCGGGACAGGGAGTGCGGACACCGGGGAGCTGTTTTTT.

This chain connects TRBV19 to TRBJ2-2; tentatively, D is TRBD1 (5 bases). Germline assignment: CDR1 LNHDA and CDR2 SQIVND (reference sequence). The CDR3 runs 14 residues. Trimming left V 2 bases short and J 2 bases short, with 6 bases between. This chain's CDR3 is CASSIQGNTGELFF. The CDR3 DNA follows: TGTGCCAGTAGTATACAGGGAAACACCGGGGAGCTGTTTTTT.

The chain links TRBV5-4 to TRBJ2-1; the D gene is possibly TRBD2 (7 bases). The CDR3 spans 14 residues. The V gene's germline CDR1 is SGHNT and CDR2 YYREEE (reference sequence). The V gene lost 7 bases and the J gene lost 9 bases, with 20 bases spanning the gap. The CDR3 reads CASESGTYGSEQFF. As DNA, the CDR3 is TGTGCCAGCGAAAGCGGGACATATGGGAGTGAGCAGTTCTTC. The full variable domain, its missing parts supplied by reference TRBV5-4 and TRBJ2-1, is ETGVTQSPTHLIKTRGQQVTLRCSSQSGHNTVSWYQQALGQGPQFIFQYYREEENGRGNFPPRFSGLQFPNYSSELNVNALELDDSALYLCASESGTYGSEQFFGPGTRLTVL.

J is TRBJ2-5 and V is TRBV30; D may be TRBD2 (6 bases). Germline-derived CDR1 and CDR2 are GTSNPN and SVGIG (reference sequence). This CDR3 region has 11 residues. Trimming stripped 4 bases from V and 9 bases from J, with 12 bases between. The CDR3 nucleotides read TGTGCCTGGACGGGGGTTGAGGCCCAGTACTTC. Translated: CAWTGVEAQYF.

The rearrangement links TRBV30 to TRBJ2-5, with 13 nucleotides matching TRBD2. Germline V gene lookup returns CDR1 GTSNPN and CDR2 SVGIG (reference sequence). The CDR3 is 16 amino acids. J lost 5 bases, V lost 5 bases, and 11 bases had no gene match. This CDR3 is CAWAPRTSGSKETQYF. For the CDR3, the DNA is TGTGCCTGGGCTCCACGGACTAGCGGGAGCAAGGAGACCCAGTACTTC.

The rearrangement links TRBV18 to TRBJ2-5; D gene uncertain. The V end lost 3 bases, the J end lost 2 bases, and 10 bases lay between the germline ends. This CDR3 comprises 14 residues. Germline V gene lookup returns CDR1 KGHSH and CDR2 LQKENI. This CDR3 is CASSPLRGQETQYF. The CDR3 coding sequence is TGTGCCAGCTCACCTTTGAGAGGTCAAGAGACCCAGTACTTC.

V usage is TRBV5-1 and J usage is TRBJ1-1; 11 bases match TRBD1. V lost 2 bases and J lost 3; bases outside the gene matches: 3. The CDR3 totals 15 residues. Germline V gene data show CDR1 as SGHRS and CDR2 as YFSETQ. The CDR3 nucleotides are TGCGCCAGCAGCTTTGGGGACAGGGGGTACACTGAAGCTTTCTTT. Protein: CASSFGDRGYTEAFF. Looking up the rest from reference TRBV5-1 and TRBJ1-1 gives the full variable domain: KAGVTQTPRYLIKTRGQQVTLSCSPISGHRSVSWYQQTPGQGLQFLFEYFSETQRNKGNFPGRFSGRQFSNSRSEMNVSTLELGDSALYLCASSFGDRGYTEAFFGQGTRLTVV.

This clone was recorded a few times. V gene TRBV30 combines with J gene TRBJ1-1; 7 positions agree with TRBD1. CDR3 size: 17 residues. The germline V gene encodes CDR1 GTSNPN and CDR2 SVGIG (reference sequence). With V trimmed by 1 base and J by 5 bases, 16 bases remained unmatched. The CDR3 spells CAWSATGKYGRETEAFF. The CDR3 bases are TGTGCCTGGAGTGCGACAGGGAAGTACGGGAGGGAAACTGAAGCTTTCTTT. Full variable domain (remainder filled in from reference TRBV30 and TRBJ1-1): SQTIHQWPATLVQPVGSPLSLECTVEGTSNPNLYWYRQAAGRGLQLLFYSVGIGQISSEVPQNLSASRPQDRQFILSSKKLLLSDSGFYLCAWSATGKYGRETEAFFGQGTRLTVV.

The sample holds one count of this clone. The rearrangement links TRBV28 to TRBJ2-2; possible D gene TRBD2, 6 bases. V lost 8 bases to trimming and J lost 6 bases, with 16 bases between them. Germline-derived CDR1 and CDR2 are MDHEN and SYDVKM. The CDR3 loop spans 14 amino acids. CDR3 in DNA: TGTGCCAGCCTTCCATTTACGGGGGCCGGGGAGCTGTTTTTT. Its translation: CASLPFTGAGELFF.

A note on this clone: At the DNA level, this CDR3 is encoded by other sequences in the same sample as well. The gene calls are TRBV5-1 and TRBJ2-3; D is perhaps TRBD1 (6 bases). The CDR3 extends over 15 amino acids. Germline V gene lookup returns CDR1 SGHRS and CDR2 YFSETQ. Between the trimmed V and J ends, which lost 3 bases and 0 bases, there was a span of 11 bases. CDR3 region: CASSSTGGSTDTQYF. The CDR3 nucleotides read TGCGCCAGCAGCTCGACAGGAGGAAGCACAGATACGCAGTATTTT. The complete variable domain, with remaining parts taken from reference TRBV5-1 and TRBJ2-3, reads KAGVTQTPRYLIKTRGQQVTLSCSPISGHRSVSWYQQTPGQGLQFLFEYFSETQRNKGNFPGRFSGRQFSNSRSEMNVSTLELGDSALYLCASSSTGGSTDTQYFGPGTRLTVL.

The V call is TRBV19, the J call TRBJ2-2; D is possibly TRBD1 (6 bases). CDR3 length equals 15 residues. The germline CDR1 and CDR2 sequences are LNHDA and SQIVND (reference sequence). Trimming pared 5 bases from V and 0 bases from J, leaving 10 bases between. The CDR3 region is CASSVGTPNTGELFF. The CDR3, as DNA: TGTGCCAGTAGTGTCGGGACACCGAACACCGGGGAGCTGTTTTTT.

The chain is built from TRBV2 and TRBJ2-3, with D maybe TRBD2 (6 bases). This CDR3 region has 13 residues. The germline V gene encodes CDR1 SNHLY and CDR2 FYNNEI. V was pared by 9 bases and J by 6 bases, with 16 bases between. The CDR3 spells CARTRDSQDTQYF. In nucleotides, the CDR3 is TGTGCCAGGACCCGGGACTCCCAGGATACGCAGTATTTT.

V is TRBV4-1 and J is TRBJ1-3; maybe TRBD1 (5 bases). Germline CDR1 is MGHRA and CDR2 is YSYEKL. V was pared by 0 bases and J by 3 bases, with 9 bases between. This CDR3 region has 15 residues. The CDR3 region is CASSQDGGVGNTIYF. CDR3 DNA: TGCGCCAGCAGCCAAGATGGAGGGGTTGGAAACACCATATATTTT.

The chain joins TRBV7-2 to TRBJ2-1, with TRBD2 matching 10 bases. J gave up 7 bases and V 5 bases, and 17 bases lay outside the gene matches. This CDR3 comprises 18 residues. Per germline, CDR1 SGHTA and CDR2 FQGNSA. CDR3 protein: CASSRIRTGLAVQNEQFF. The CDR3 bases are TGTGCCAGCAGCCGAATACGAACCGGACTAGCGGTACAGAATGAGCAGTTCTTC.